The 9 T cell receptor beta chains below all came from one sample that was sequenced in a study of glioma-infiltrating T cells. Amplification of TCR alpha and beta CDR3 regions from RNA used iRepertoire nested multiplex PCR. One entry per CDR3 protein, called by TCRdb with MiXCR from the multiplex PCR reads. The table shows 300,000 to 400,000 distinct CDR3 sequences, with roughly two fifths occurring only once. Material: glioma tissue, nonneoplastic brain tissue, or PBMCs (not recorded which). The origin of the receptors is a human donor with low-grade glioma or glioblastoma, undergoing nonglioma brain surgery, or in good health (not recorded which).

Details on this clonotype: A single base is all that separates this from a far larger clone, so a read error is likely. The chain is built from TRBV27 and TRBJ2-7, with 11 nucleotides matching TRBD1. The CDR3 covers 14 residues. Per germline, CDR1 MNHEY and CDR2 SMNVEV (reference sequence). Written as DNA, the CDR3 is TGTGCCATCAGTCCCGGGACAGGGGGCTACGAGCAGTACTTC. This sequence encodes CAISPGTGGYEQYF.

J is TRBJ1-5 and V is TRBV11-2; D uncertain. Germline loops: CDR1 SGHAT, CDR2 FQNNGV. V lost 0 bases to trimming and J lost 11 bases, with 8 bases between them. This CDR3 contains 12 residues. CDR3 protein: CASSLDRASQHF. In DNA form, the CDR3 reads TGTGCCAGCAGCTTAGACCGGGCGTCCCAGCATTTT. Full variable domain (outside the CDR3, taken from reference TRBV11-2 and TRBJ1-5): EAGVAQSPRYKIIEKRQSVAFWCNPISGHATLYWYQQILGQGPKLLIQFQNNGVVDDSQLPKDRFSAERLKGVDSTLKIQPAKLEDSAVYLCASSLDRASQHFGDGTRLSIL.

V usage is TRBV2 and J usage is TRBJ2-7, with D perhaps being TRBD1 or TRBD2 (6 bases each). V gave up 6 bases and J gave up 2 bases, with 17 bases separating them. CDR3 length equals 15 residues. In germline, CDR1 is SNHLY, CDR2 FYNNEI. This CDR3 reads CASSLFIGGTYEQYF. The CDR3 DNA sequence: TGTGCCAGCAGCTTATTCATAGGGGGGACCTACGAGCAGTACTTC. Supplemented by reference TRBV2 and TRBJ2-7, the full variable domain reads EPEVTQTPSHQVTQMGQEVILRCVPISNHLYFYWYRQILGQKVEFLVSFYNNEISEKSEIFDDQFSVERPDGSNFTLKIRSTKLEDSAMYFCASSLFIGGTYEQYFGPGTRLTVT.

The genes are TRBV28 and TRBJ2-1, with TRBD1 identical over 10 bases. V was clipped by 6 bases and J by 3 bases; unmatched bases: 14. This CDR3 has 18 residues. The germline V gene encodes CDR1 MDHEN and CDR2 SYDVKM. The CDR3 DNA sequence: TGTGCCAGCAGCGTTCTAGGGACAGGGGCTACGGTCTACAATGAGCAGTTCTTC. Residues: CASSVLGTGATVYNEQFF.

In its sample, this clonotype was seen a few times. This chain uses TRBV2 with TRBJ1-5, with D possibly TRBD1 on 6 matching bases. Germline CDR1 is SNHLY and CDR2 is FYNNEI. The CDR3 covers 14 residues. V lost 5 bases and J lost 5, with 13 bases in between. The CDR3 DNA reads TGTGCCAGCAGTCATTTTGGACAGCATCAGCCCCAGCATTTT. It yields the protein CASSHFGQHQPQHF.

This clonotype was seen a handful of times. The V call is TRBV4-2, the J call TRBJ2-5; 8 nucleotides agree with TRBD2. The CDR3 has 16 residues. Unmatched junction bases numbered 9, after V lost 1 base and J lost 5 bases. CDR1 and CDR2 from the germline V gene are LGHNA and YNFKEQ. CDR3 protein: CASSQGEAGVGETQYF. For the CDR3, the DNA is TGTGCCAGCAGCCAAGGGGAAGCGGGAGTAGGGGAGACCCAGTACTTC.

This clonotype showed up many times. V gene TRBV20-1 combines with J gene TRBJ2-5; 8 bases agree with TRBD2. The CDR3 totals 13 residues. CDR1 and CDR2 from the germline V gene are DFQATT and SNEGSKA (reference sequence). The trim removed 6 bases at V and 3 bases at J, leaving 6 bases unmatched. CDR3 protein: CSATGTRKETQYF. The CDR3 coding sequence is TGCAGTGCAACCGGGACTAGAAAAGAGACCCAGTACTTC.

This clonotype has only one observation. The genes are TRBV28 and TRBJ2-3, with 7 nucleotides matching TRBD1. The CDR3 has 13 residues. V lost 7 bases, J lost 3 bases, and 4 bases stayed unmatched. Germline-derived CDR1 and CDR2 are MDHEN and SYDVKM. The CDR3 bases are TGTGCCAGCAACAGGGGCTGGACAGATACGCAGTATTTT. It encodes CASNRGWTDTQYF.

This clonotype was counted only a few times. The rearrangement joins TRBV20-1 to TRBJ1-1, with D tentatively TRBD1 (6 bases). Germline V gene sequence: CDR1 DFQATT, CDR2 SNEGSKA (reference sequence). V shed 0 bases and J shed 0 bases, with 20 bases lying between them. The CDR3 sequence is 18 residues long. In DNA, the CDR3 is TGCAGTGCTAGAGATCCAATACATCGGGGGCCCTTGAACACTGAAGCTTTCTTT. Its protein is CSARDPIHRGPLNTEAFF.